A single sample is the source of the 30 T cell receptor beta chains below, sequenced in a study of blood T cell repertoires in COVID-19. Libraries were prepared by immunoSEQ multiplex PCR; TCRdb keeps only in-frame clonotypes and omits some of them. The top ten clones hold approximately 6% of a sample with 110,000 to 150,000 clones, approximately 80% of them seen once. Sequenced material: PBMCs or T cells enriched from blood (not recorded which). The receptor source for this set is a woman between 45 and 65 years old who had recovered from COVID-19.

This chain connects TRBV7-9 to TRBJ2-2; weak D call: TRBD2 (6 bases). V lost 8 bases to trimming and J lost 6 bases, with 13 bases between them. Germline values: CDR1 SEHNR, CDR2 FQNEAQ (reference sequence). This CDR3 spans 13 amino acids. The CDR3 loop is CASAGWEAGELFF. CDR3 sequence (DNA): TGTGCCAGCGCGGGGTGGGAAGCCGGGGAGCTGTTTTTT.

This clone was observed once. The V and J genes are TRBV19 and TRBJ1-5; 9 nucleotides match TRBD1. Trimming cost V 0 bases and J 3 bases; bases outside gene matches: 3. The CDR3 covers 16 residues. Germline V gene lookup returns CDR1 LNHDA and CDR2 SQIVND (reference sequence). CDR3 DNA sequence: TGTGCCAGTAGTATAGAAGGGACAGGGTACAATCAGCCCCAGCATTTT. Translating it yields CASSIEGTGYNQPQHF.

This clone turned up a few times. This chain uses TRBV19 with TRBJ1-4; D uncertain. The CDR3 is made up of 15 amino acids. Between the trimmed V and J ends, which lost 8 bases and 6 bases, there was a span of 19 bases. Per the germline V gene, CDR1 is LNHDA and CDR2 is SQIVND (reference sequence). DNA for the CDR3: TGTGCCAGTCGTCAGAGATCTCCGAGCGATGAAAAACTGTTTTTT. Residues: CASRQRSPSDEKLFF.

The chain joins TRBV5-6 to TRBJ2-5; 7 bases agree with TRBD2. After removal of 0 bases from V and 4 bases from J, the junction contained 3 bases not matched to a gene. Germline-derived CDR1 and CDR2 are SGHDT and YYEEEE. This CDR3 is built from 14 residues. The CDR3 reads CASSLGGGGETQYF. The CDR3 DNA follows: TGTGCCAGCAGCTTGGGCGGGGGAGGAGAGACCCAGTACTTC.

A single count supports this clone. The V and J genes are TRBV5-6 and TRBJ1-6; TRBD1 matches at 9 bases. The CDR3 sequence is 15 residues long. The V segment lost 1 base and the J segment 6 bases; nucleotides outside the gene matches: 2. The germline V gene encodes CDR1 SGHDT and CDR2 YYEEEE. The CDR3 region is CASSLYRGLNSPLHF. DNA for the CDR3: TGTGCCAGCAGCTTGTACAGGGGGCTTAATTCACCCCTCCACTTT.

V is TRBV5-1 and J is TRBJ2-5, with 14 nucleotides matching TRBD2. Trimming cost V 4 bases and J 4 bases; bases outside gene matches: 3. The germline gives CDR1 SGHRS, CDR2 YFSETQ. CDR3 length: 15 residues. The CDR3 nucleotides read TGCGCCAGCAGCGGCGGACTAGCGGGGGGAGAGACCCAGTACTTC. Protein product: CASSGGLAGGETQYF.

J is TRBJ1-5 and V is TRBV6-4; D is perhaps TRBD1 (5 bases). Trimming removed 6 bases from V and 4 bases from J, with 10 bases in between. The V gene's germline CDR1 is MRHNA and CDR2 SNTAGT. This CDR3 is built from 13 residues. The CDR3 spells CASSQGRNQPQHF. CDR3 coding DNA: TGTGCCAGCAGCCAGGGAAGGAATCAGCCCCAGCATTTT.

The chain is built from TRBV6-5 and TRBJ1-3, with D maybe TRBD1 (6 bases). The CDR3 is 16 amino acids. Trimming removed 0 bases from V and 4 bases from J, with 13 bases in between. Germline CDR1 and CDR2: MNHEY and SVGAGI. CDR3 residues: CASSYSWDNSGNTIYF. The CDR3 bases are TGTGCCAGCAGTTACTCGTGGGACAATAGCGGAAACACCATATATTTT.

The V call is TRBV7-8, the J call TRBJ1-1; a weak D match, TRBD1 (5 bases). The V end lost 5 bases, the J end lost 1 base, and 20 bases lay between the germline ends. The CDR3 runs to 17 residues. Germline loops: CDR1 SGHVS, CDR2 FQNEAQ. CDR3 coding DNA: TGTGCCAGCAGCCCCGTCGGGGGGGGATACGAGAACACTGAAGCTTTCTTT. This sequence encodes CASSPVGGGYENTEAFF.

This chain links TRBV6-5 with TRBJ1-2; a weak D match, TRBD1 (6 bases). Germline CDR1 MNHEY, CDR2 SVGAGI. V lost 6 bases to trimming and J lost 8 bases, with 19 bases between them. This CDR3 comprises 14 residues. CDR3 region: CASRNGQSRRGYTF. CDR3 in DNA: TGTGCCAGCAGGAACGGACAGTCCAGACGGGGCTACACCTTC.

CDR3 amino acids: CASSSRDRSSYEQYF. The DNA for the CDR3 is TGTGCCAGCAGTTCCCGGGACAGGAGCTCCTACGAGCAGTACTTC. The chain carries TRBV27 and TRBJ2-7; 8 positions agree with TRBD1. The germline CDR1 and CDR2 sequences are MNHEY and SMNVEV (reference sequence). V trimming: 4 bases; J trimming: 0 bases; junction bases outside the gene matches: 5. This CDR3 region has 15 residues.

The chain links TRBV19 to TRBJ1-6, with D perhaps TRBD1 (6 bases). V was clipped by 7 bases and J by 6 bases, with 13 bases between them. Looked up from germline, CDR1 is LNHDA and CDR2 is SQIVND (reference sequence). This CDR3 comprises 14 residues. The CDR3 region has the DNA TGTGCCAGTACCTCAGGGGTGACTAATTCACCCCTCCACTTT. It codes for CASTSGVTNSPLHF.

Worth noting for this clone: The identical CDR3 is also encoded by other nucleotide sequences in the sample. J is TRBJ1-2 and V is TRBV28, with a weak D call TRBD1 (5 bases). Germline V CDR1 and CDR2: MDHEN, SYDVKM. The CDR3 is 12 residues long. The V end lost 6 bases, the J end lost 4 bases, and 9 bases lay between the germline ends. The CDR3 spells CASRPGGYGYTF. The CDR3 bases are TGTGCCAGCAGACCCGGGGGCTATGGCTACACCTTC.

The chain has TRBV13 and TRBJ2-3; D is uncertain. CDR1 PRHDT and CDR2 FYEKMQ come from the germline V gene (reference sequence). Trimming took off 8 bases at V and 1 base at J, with 10 bases between the two ends. This CDR3 region has 13 residues. DNA of the CDR3: TGTGCCAGCGAACTACTTGGCACAGATACGCAGTATTTT. Translating gives CASELLGTDTQYF.

This rearrangement joins TRBV7-2 to TRBJ1-1; maybe TRBD1 (5 bases). Germline CDR1 SGHTA, CDR2 FQGNSA. V lost 2 bases and J 7 bases, leaving 8 bases between the germline ends. The length of the CDR3 is 12 residues. The CDR3 coding sequence is TGTGCCAGCAGCTTACAGGGCATTGAAGCTTTCTTT. Its translation: CASSLQGIEAFF.

This chain connects TRBV7-9 to TRBJ2-3; 8 bases map to TRBD1. The CDR3 has 17 amino acids. Trimming at V came to 3 bases and at J to 3 bases, leaving 11 bases not matched to a gene. Germline-derived CDR1 and CDR2 are SEHNR and FQNEAQ (reference sequence). The chain's CDR3 is CASSLFPRQGNTDTQYF. CDR3 nucleotide sequence: TGTGCCAGCAGCTTGTTCCCCCGACAGGGGAATACAGATACGCAGTATTTT.

This rearrangement joins TRBV15 to TRBJ1-2; unclear D gene. The CDR3 runs to 12 residues. Germline values: CDR1 LNHNV, CDR2 YYDKDF (reference sequence). The V and J ends lost 8 bases and 4 bases respectively, with 11 bases between them. The chain's CDR3 is CATAREGYGYTF. CDR3 coding DNA: TGTGCCACCGCTCGAGAGGGCTATGGCTACACCTTC. Drawing the rest from reference TRBV15 and TRBJ1-2, the complete variable domain is DAMVIQNPRYQVTQFGKPVTLSCSQTLNHNVMYWYQQKSSQAPKLLFHYYDKDFNNEADTPDNFQSRRPNTSFCFLDIRSPGLGDTAMYLCATAREGYGYTFGSGTRLTVV.

The chain combines TRBV4-2 with TRBJ1-2; a weak D match, TRBD1 (6 bases). The ends were cut back, 1 base at V and 6 bases at J, with 15 bases in the middle. The CDR3 sequence is 15 residues long. Germline V gives CDR1 LGHNA, CDR2 YNFKEQ. The CDR3 spells CASSQGVSGTHGYTF. The CDR3 DNA follows: TGTGCCAGCAGCCAAGGTGTTTCGGGGACACATGGCTACACCTTC.

The chain recombines TRBV2 with TRBJ1-1, with TRBD1 matching over 7 bases. The J segment lost 4 bases and the V segment lost 7 bases, leaving 6 bases of the junction unmatched. The CDR3 has 13 amino acids. The germline CDR1 and CDR2 sequences are SNHLY and FYNNEI. This CDR3 reads CASTGGTGTEAFF. Here the CDR3 DNA reads TGTGCCAGCACAGGGGGGACCGGCACTGAAGCTTTCTTT.

J is TRBJ1-5 and V is TRBV2; 8 bases align to TRBD1. Germline V gene sequence: CDR1 SNHLY, CDR2 FYNNEI. The trim removed 2 bases at V and 4 bases at J, leaving 7 bases unmatched. The CDR3 covers 16 residues. CDR3 in DNA: TGTGCCAGCAGTGAATCGAGGACAGGGACGAATCAGCCCCAGCATTTT. Translation: CASSESRTGTNQPQHF.

The chain recombines TRBV6-5 with TRBJ1-2; 8 nucleotides line up with TRBD1. In germline, CDR1 is MNHEY, CDR2 SVGAGI. J lost 7 bases, V lost 1 base, and 8 bases had no gene match. The CDR3 covers 15 residues. The CDR3 loop is CASSYWMDREGGYTF. In DNA, the CDR3 is TGTGCCAGCAGTTACTGGATGGACAGGGAGGGTGGCTACACCTTC.

This clone was seen a few times. The rearrangement joins TRBV7-3 to TRBJ1-1; 10 bases agree with TRBD1. The ends lost 2 bases at V and 0 bases at J; junction bases unmatched: 9. Germline assignment: CDR1 SGHTA and CDR2 FQGTGA. The CDR3 totals 18 residues. CDR3 residues: CASSLQSGTGAMNTEAFF. The DNA for the CDR3 is TGTGCCAGCAGCTTACAATCCGGGACAGGGGCAATGAACACTGAAGCTTTCTTT.

CDR3 nucleotides: TGTGCCAGCAGTTTTCCCACACAGGGTAGCTCCTATAATTCACCCCTCCACTTT. The encoded protein is CASSFPTQGSSYNSPLHF. The chain recombines TRBV28 with TRBJ1-6, with D perhaps matching TRBD1 (6 bases). Trimming removed 3 bases at V and 0 bases at J, with 15 bases between. CDR3 size: 18 residues. Looked up from germline, CDR1 is MDHEN and CDR2 is SYDVKM.

The rearrangement links TRBV9 to TRBJ1-1; D gene ambiguous. With 4 bases removed from V and 1 base from J, the gap between germline ends came to 8 bases. The CDR3 is 13 amino acids. Germline CDR1 is SGDLS and CDR2 is YYNGEE. The CDR3 DNA sequence: TGTGCCAGCAGCACTCCTTCGAACACTGAAGCTTTCTTT. Protein sequence: CASSTPSNTEAFF.

This clone was recorded once. The CDR3 is CASSQDRAGEQYV. Here the CDR3 DNA reads TGTGCCAGCAGCCAAGACAGGGCTGGCGAGCAGTACGTC. This chain joins TRBV3-1 (or the pseudogene TRBV3-2) and TRBJ2-7; a weak D match, TRBD1 (5 bases). The V gene lost 0 bases and the J gene lost 6 bases, with 9 bases spanning the gap. Germline CDR1 LGHDT, CDR2 YNNKEL (reference sequence). The CDR3 runs 13 residues.

The rearrangement uses TRBV5-1 and TRBJ1-3; TRBD1 matches 10 bases. The CDR3 is made up of 15 amino acids. Germline CDR1 and CDR2: SGHRS and YFSETQ. Trimming at V came to 3 bases and at J to 5 bases, leaving 5 bases not matched to a gene. The CDR3 DNA reads as TGCGCCAGCAGCTACGGGACAGGGGCTCGAAACACCATATATTTT. Translation gives CASSYGTGARNTIYF.

The genes are TRBV6-5 and TRBJ1-4, with a possible D match to TRBD1 (6 bases). The V and J ends lost 5 bases and 6 bases respectively, with 16 bases between them. The CDR3 runs 15 residues. Germline assignment: CDR1 MNHEY and CDR2 SVGAGI. This CDR3 reads CASSLQGPGDEKLFF. The CDR3 nucleotides read TGTGCCAGCAGTCTACAGGGACCTGGGGATGAAAAACTGTTTTTT.

The chain uses TRBV3-1 (or the pseudogene TRBV3-2) and TRBJ1-1, with 7 positions matching TRBD1. Germline CDR1 and CDR2: LGHDT and YNNKEL (reference sequence). The CDR3 spans 15 residues. The junction had 9 bases not matched to a gene; V was cut back by 4 bases and J by 4 bases. CDR3 in amino acids: CASSLSDRRFTEAFF. In DNA, the CDR3 is TGTGCCAGCAGCCTCTCGGACAGGCGATTCACTGAAGCTTTCTTT.

This rearrangement joins TRBV6-5 to TRBJ1-6; a weak D match, TRBD1 (6 bases). The germline V gene has CDR1 MNHEY and CDR2 SVGAGI. CDR3 length: 12 amino acids. Trimming removed 5 bases at V and 10 bases at J, with 9 bases between. This CDR3 is CASSHRVSPLHF. The CDR3 DNA reads TGTGCCAGCAGTCACAGGGTCTCACCCCTCCACTTT.

The chain recombines TRBV5-4 with TRBJ1-2; D possibly corresponds to TRBD1 (5 bases). The V and J ends lost 7 bases and 0 bases respectively, with 10 bases between them. The CDR3 extends over 13 amino acids. Germline-derived CDR1 and CDR2 are SGHNT and YYREEE (reference sequence). CDR3 protein: CASGRQPNYGYTF. CDR3 in DNA: TGTGCCAGCGGAAGACAGCCTAACTATGGCTACACCTTC.